This T cell receptor (beta chain) was identified during a study of T cells in Graves' hyperthyroidism and ophthalmopathy. This clonotype was counted only a few times. Unmatched junction bases numbered 15, after V lost 5 bases and J lost 3 bases. The CDR3 runs to 17 residues. Germline V CDR1 and CDR2: MDHEN, SYDVKM. Amplification of TCR beta CDR3 regions was performed using RNA transcripts as template. The HTBI primer set drove a first-round RT-PCR of the TCR CDR3. Each CDR3 protein is one row after TCRdb ran MiXCR on the multiplex PCR reads. This sample has 600,000 to 800,000 distinct CDR3 sequences, with 30% to 40% found just once.

The chain has TRBV28 and TRBJ1-1; 7 positions agree with TRBD1. Sequencing was carried out using blood. The receptor's source is a woman aged 35 to 49 with Graves' hyperthyroidism. In DNA, the CDR3 is TGTGCCAGCAGTGGGATTACGCCGGGACAGCAACACACTGAAGCTTTCTTT. Translation gives CASSGITPGQQHTEAFF. The full variable domain, with the rest looked up from reference TRBV28 and TRBJ1-1, is DVKVTQSSRYLVKRTGEKVFLECVQDMDHENMFWYRQDPGLGLRLIYFSYDVKMKEKGDIPEGYSVSREKKERFSLILESASTNQTSMYLCASSGITPGQQHTEAFFGQGTRLTVV.